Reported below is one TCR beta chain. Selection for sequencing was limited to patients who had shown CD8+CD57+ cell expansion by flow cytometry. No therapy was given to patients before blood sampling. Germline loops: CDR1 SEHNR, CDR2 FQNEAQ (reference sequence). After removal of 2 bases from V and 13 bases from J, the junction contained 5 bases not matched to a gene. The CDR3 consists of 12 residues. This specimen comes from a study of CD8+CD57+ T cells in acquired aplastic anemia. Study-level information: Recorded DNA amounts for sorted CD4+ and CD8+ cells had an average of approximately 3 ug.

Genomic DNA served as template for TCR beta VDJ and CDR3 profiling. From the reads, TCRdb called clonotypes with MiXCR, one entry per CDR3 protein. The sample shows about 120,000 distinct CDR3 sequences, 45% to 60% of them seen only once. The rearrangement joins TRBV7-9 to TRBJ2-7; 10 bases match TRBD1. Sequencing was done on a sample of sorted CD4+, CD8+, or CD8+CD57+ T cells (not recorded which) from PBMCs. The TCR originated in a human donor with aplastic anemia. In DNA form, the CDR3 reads TGTGCCAGCAGCTTAAATGGACAGGGGGGTTACTTC. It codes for CASSLNGQGGYF.